This TCR beta chain came from a study of cytomegalovirus exposure and HLA in healthy donors. PCR used 60 Vbeta primers and 13 Jbeta primers. Profiling relied on immunoSEQ multiplex PCR, and the TCRdb table lists in-frame clones only, not all of them. The profile shows roughly 180,000 clones, under 90% of them singletons. Only a few counts were recorded for this clone. What it binds is not known. Distinct nucleotide sequences in the sample also encode this CDR3. Study observations and caveats: A highly shared variant cluster was judged a likely technical artifact.

V shed 0 bases and J shed 2 bases, with 5 bases lying between them. CDR1 is SGHDT, CDR2 YYEEEE, per germline. There are 13 residues in the CDR3. The chain combines TRBV5-6 with TRBJ1-2; D ambiguous. The sequence derives from a man younger than 30 in good health and CMV-seronegative. The material sequenced was PBMCs. CDR3 coding DNA: TGTGCCAGCAGCTTGGGGAGGAACTATGGCTACACCTTC. It translates to CASSLGRNYGYTF.